This T cell receptor (beta chain) was observed in a study of T cells after yellow fever vaccination (dated by TCRdb to between 2018 and 2021). Regarding the study in general: The SMART-Seq v4 Ultra Low Input RNA kit was used to prepare libraries from fractions with low cell numbers. Bulk TCR alpha and beta repertoires were sequenced longitudinally to track T-cell clones before and after primary and booster YFV17D yellow fever vaccination. The cohort comprised two healthy male donors, one aged 18 to 30 and one aged 30 to 40 years. Blood was drawn at multiple timepoints before and after primary and secondary immunization, with bulk PBMC replicates and cell subsets isolated.

TCR cDNA was synthesized by 5'RACE template switching, which introduced a universal primer site and unique molecular identifiers. Priming for cDNA synthesis came from both the TCR alpha and TCR beta constant segments. Libraries were amplified in two PCR steps, with sample barcodes and sequencing adapters added in the second step. Sequencing of libraries was done on Illumina HiSeq 2500 (2x100 bp) or NovaSeq (2x150 bp). In the original analysis: MIGEC handled demultiplexing of reads and collapsing into UMI consensus sequences, while MiXCR performed V(D)J alignment. Vaccine-responding clonotypes were identified with edgeR using replicate PBMC samples, with FDR below 0.01 and a log2 fold change above 5 up to day 15 being required. Each bulk clonotype received a CD4 or CD8 identity based on whether the sequenced CD4 or CD8 repertoire contained that clonotype at higher abundance. In-frame beta chains were kept once TCRdb had trimmed the public reads at Q25 with fastp and called clones with MiXCR. One record per CDR3 amino acid sequence lists the most common genes and DNA. TCRdb assigned the V and J calls; the authors' analysis was not used. For this sample the table gives about 580,000 distinct CDR3 sequences, of which around 17% were detected only once. The ten most abundant clones make up approximately 15% of the sample.

General study outcomes and caveats: After the booster, most of the clones that had expanded following primary vaccination were detected again (96% of CD4 and around 88% of CD8), which suggests that memory was broadly maintained. Because only two donors were included in the study, the extent to which the findings can be generalized is limited. Because abundant contaminating clonotypes from the bulk population could be contained in FACS-sorted repertoires, computational filtering was required. Compared with the primary T-cell response, the secondary T-cell response was faster but weaker, reaching its peak on day 5 rather than on day 15. A small share of clonotypes was detected in both CD4 and CD8 compartments, with the overlap likely arising from convergent recombination.

Taken with the paper, the label for treatment or condition translates to: live attenuated yellow fever vaccine strain. Two biological replicates of bulk PBMCs were collected at each blood-draw timepoint. PBMCs were isolated from peripheral blood using a standard Ficoll-Paque protocol. TriZol was used to extract RNA from bulk PBMCs, CD4 and CD8 fractions, and dextramer-positive and dextramer-negative fractions. With respect to this clonotype: The specificity of this receptor is unknown. Base-call qualities are not available, and no considerably larger clone is one nucleotide away.

This receptor was identified in a man younger than 35 who received the YFV17D yellow fever vaccine. The starting material was PBMCs, obtained about 5 days after the first yellow fever vaccination.

The base sequence is TGTGCCAGCAGCCGGACTGCCTCCTATGGCTACACCTTC. The encoded protein is CASSRTASYGYTF. The V gene is TRBV6-1 and the J gene is TRBJ1-2; no confident D gene assignment can be made. Deletion took 6 bases off V and 4 bases off J, with a span of 12 bases between the germline ends. The germline V gene specifies MNHNS as CDR1 and SASEGT as CDR2. Spanning cysteine to phenylalanine, the CDR3 consists of 13 amino acids. Only CDR3 DNA is held: 39 bases, read in frame from base 1.